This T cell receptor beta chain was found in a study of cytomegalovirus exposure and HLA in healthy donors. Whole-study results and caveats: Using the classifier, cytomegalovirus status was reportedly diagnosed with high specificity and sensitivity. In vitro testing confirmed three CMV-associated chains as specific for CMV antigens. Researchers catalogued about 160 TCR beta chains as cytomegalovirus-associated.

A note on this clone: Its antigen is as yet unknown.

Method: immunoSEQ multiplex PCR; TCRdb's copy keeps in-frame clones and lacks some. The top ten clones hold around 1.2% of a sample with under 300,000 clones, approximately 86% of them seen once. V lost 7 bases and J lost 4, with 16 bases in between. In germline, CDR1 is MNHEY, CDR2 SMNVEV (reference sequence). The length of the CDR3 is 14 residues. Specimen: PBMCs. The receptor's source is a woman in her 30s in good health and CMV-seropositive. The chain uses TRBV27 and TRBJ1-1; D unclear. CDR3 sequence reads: CASKGGTTVTEAFF. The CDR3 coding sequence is TGTGCCAGCAAAGGCGGAACTACGGTCACTGAAGCTTTCTTT.